The T cell receptor (beta chain) under discussion was sequenced for a study of T cell responses to AZD1222 COVID-19 vaccine. Points from the study as a whole: Nearly half of spike-specific TCRs reportedly target unmutated variant regions. CD4 TCRs associated with vaccination spanned spike, dominating at 160-218 and 743-854.

The CDR3 totals 12 residues. Deletions cut 5 bases from V and 3 bases from J, with 5 bases between. Germline CDR1 reads MGHDK; CDR2 reads SYGVNS. The sample holds one count of this clone. No antigen is known for it. Sequencing used immunoSEQ multiplex PCR; TCRdb keeps in-frame clones, though not all of them. Of some 94,000 clones detected, 70% to 90% appear once; the ten largest clones hold around 3.2%. The starting material was peripheral blood, obtained on day 0 of AZD1222 vaccination. J is TRBJ2-1 and V is TRBV25-1; D unclear. This sequence was found in an adult in good health. The DNA for the CDR3 is TGTGCCAGCAGTAGTCGCTACAATGAGCAGTTCTTC. As protein: CASSSRYNEQFF.